These 2 T cell receptor beta chains share one sample of origin, sequenced in a study of T cells in Graves' hyperthyroidism and ophthalmopathy. Template material for amplifying TCR beta CDR3 regions consisted of RNA transcripts. A first-round RT-PCR of the TCR CDR3 used the HTBI primer set. TCRdb recomputed calls from the multiplex PCR reads with MiXCR, one row per CDR3 protein. The sample lists 300,000 to 350,000 distinct CDR3 sequences; 15% to 20% were seen once. Sequencing was performed on blood. The receptors here all came from a young man with Graves' hyperthyroidism.

The V call is TRBV7-3, the J call TRBJ2-3; the D is unclear. Per germline, CDR1 SGHTA and CDR2 FQGTGA. This CDR3 is built from 13 residues. The V end was cut by 5 bases, the J end by 6 bases, with 12 bases between. The CDR3 sequence is CASSPRTTDTQYF. Here the CDR3 DNA reads TGTGCCAGCAGCCCCCGGACGACCGATACGCAGTATTTT.

The table lists this clonotype with many counts. This chain joins TRBV30 and TRBJ1-1; D gene unclear. V shed 7 bases and J shed 10 bases, with 7 bases lying between them. Germline V gene data show CDR1 as GTSNPN and CDR2 as SVGIG (reference sequence). The CDR3 has 8 residues. The CDR3 nucleotides read TGTGCCTTTGGGCCAGCTTTCTTT. It specifies CAFGPAFF.